Each of the 30 T cell receptor beta chains below was sequenced from the same sample in a study of T cells in lung cancer brain metastases. Clones were sequenced by immunoSEQ multiplex PCR, and TCRdb holds only the in-frame ones, with some missing. The repertoire has approximately 5,300 clones, roughly 85% of them found once; the top ten carry approximately 3.5%. The sample taken for sequencing was tumor tissue from the primary lung tumor. These receptor sequences come from a woman between 45 and 60 years old with non-small cell lung cancer.

This sequence joins TRBV23-1 and TRBJ2-7; D may be TRBD1 (5 bases). TRBV23-1 is recorded as an ORF, its role being uncertain. This CDR3 has 14 amino acids. Trimming took 0 bases from V and 11 from J, leaving 17 bases between them. The CDR3 is CASSQSRGCPNEYV. The CDR3 coding sequence is TGCGCCAGCAGTCAATCTAGGGGCTGCCCCAACGAGTACGTC.

This clone was picked up a small number of times. The V gene is TRBV11-3, the J gene TRBJ1-1; D is undetermined. Trimming took off 11 bases at V and 3 bases at J, with 16 bases between the two ends. CDR1 is SGHNT and CDR2 is YENEEA in the germline V gene. This CDR3 is 13 amino acids long. The CDR3 DNA follows: TGTGCCGTACGGGAACTACTGGACACTGAAGCTTTCTTT. Translating it yields CAVRELLDTEAFF.

This clone was seen a single time. The chain carries TRBV6-1 and TRBJ2-5; 8 bases are a match to TRBD2. The CDR3 loop spans 15 amino acids. Germline V lookup: CDR1 MNHNS, CDR2 SASEGT. Germline trimming cut 8 bases from V and 7 bases from J; bases unmatched to any gene: 15. CDR3 sequence reads: CASRDFKAGEVTQYF. The CDR3 DNA follows: TGTGCCAGCCGGGATTTTAAAGCGGGAGAAGTGACCCAGTACTTC.

The J gene is TRBJ1-4, the V gene TRBV19, with a possible D match to TRBD1 (5 bases). Germline V lookup: CDR1 LNHDA, CDR2 SQIVND (reference sequence). Trimming took off 7 bases at V and 4 bases at J, with 13 bases between the two ends. The CDR3 has 14 residues. The CDR3 loop is CASKVGDSNEKLFF. CDR3 DNA: TGTGCCAGTAAGGTTGGAGACAGTAATGAAAAACTGTTTTTT.

J is TRBJ2-3 and V is TRBV10-2; D remains unclear. V shed 8 bases and J shed 1 base, with 4 bases lying between them. CDR1 is WSHSY and CDR2 is SAAADI in the germline V gene. This CDR3 has 11 residues. CDR3 residues: CASEGTDTQYF. DNA of the CDR3: TGCGCCAGCGAGGGCACAGATACGCAGTATTTT.

Only one count was recorded for this clone. The V call is TRBV29-1, the J call TRBJ2-1; 8 nucleotides agree with TRBD2. The germline gives CDR1 SQVTM, CDR2 ANQGSEA. Trimming at V came to 0 bases and at J to 9 bases, leaving 13 bases not matched to a gene. CDR3 length: 16 residues. CDR3 loop: CSVEELRAGVRGEQFF. The CDR3 coding sequence is TGCAGCGTTGAAGAACTGCGAGCGGGAGTTAGGGGTGAGCAGTTCTTC.

The chain recombines TRBV7-9 with TRBJ1-1; the match to TRBD1 covers 7 bases. Germline V CDR1 and CDR2: SEHNR, FQNEAQ (reference sequence). CDR3 length equals 16 residues. V lost 7 bases, J lost 0 bases, and 11 bases stayed unmatched. In nucleotides, the CDR3 is TGTGCCAGCAACCAAGGACAGGTGTTTATGAACACTGAAGCTTTCTTT. This sequence encodes CASNQGQVFMNTEAFF.

The genes are TRBV14 and TRBJ2-5, with 7 nucleotides matching TRBD2. With V trimmed by 0 bases and J by 2 bases, 3 bases remained unmatched. The CDR3 runs to 15 residues. From germline, CDR1 is SGHDN and CDR2 FVKESK. For the CDR3, the DNA is TGTGCCAGCAGCCAAGATAGGGAGGGGCAAGAGACCCAGTACTTC. Its translation is CASSQDREGQETQYF. The full variable domain, completed using reference TRBV14 and TRBJ2-5, is EAGVTQFPSHSVIEKGQTVTLRCDPISGHDNLYWYRRVMGKEIKFLLHFVKESKQDESGMPNNRFLAERTGGTYSTLKVQPAELEDSGVYFCASSQDREGQETQYFGPGTRLLVL.

In regard to this clone: The junction and the germline gene differ at one end; a read error may be behind it. The genes are TRBV4-1 and TRBJ1-5, with D tentatively TRBD1 (6 bases). Germline loops: CDR1 MGHRA, CDR2 YSYEKL. This CDR3 spans 14 amino acids. CDR3 loop: CASSLRGGNQPQHF. DNA of the CDR3: TGCGCCAGCAGCTTAAGGGGGGGCAACCAGCCCCAGCATTTT.

The chain employs TRBV18 and TRBJ2-7, with 11 bases identical to TRBD2. The germline gives CDR1 KGHSH, CDR2 LQKENI. CDR3 length: 14 residues. Trimming cost V 3 bases and J 3 bases; bases outside gene matches: 1. CDR3 sequence (DNA): TGTGCCAGCTCACCTGGGACTAGCGGCTACGAGCAGTACGTC. Its protein product is CASSPGTSGYEQYV.

The gene calls are TRBV5-4 and TRBJ2-1; the D gene could be TRBD1 or TRBD2 (5 bases each). Germline-derived CDR1 and CDR2 are SGHNT and YYREEE (reference sequence). This CDR3 contains 17 residues. With 4 bases removed from V and 4 bases from J, the gap between germline ends came to 21 bases. The DNA for the CDR3 is TGTGCCAGCAGCCCTGGCCACGGGGACCTGGGATACAATGAGCAGTTCTTC. It codes for CASSPGHGDLGYNEQFF.

This clone was counted once. V is TRBV6-4 and J is TRBJ2-3, with unresolved D. Germline assignment: CDR1 MRHNA and CDR2 SNTAGT. This CDR3 has 13 residues. V lost 8 bases, J lost 0 bases, and 9 bases lay in between. This chain's CDR3 is CASGGSSTDTQYF. DNA for the CDR3: TGTGCCAGCGGCGGCAGCAGCACAGATACGCAGTATTTT.

This chain links TRBV19 with TRBJ1-1, with 10 bases matching TRBD1. This CDR3 has 15 residues. V was pared by 8 bases and J by 3 bases, with 9 bases of the junction left unmatched. Germline CDR1 LNHDA, CDR2 SQIVND (reference sequence). CDR3 DNA sequence: TGTGCCAGTTCTTTCTCCGGGACAGGGGACACTGAAGCTTTCTTT. Its translation: CASSFSGTGDTEAFF.

To note about this clone: An end of the junction does not agree with germline; a read error may underlie this. This sequence joins TRBV15 and TRBJ1-1, with 8 bases matching TRBD1. The CDR3 has 16 amino acids. The germline V gene has CDR1 LNHNV and CDR2 YYDKDF (reference sequence). The CDR3 protein is CATSRDPTGGGTEAFF. DNA for the CDR3: TGTGCCACCAGTAGAGATCCTACAGGGGGAGGGACTGAAGCTTTCTTT.

Here the CDR3 reads CASSPRTGAGLGGELFF. Here the CDR3 DNA reads TGTGCCAGCAGCCCACGGACAGGGGCCGGGTTGGGCGGGGAGCTGTTTTTT. The rearrangement links TRBV11-3 to TRBJ2-2; 9 positions match TRBD1. The CDR3 is 17 amino acids. Trimming at V came to 5 bases and at J to 7 bases, leaving 14 bases not matched to a gene. Germline V gene lookup returns CDR1 SGHNT and CDR2 YENEEA.

The V call is TRBV15, the J call TRBJ2-2; TRBD1 or TRBD2 may be the D gene (6 bases each). Germline CDR1 reads LNHNV; CDR2 reads YYDKDF (reference sequence). The length of the CDR3 is 12 residues. V gave up 8 bases and J gave up 8 bases, with 12 bases separating them. The CDR3 loop reads CATRPGAGELFF. Written as DNA, the CDR3 is TGTGCCACCCGACCGGGGGCGGGGGAGCTGTTTTTT.

The chain employs TRBV7-9 and TRBJ2-2; TRBD1 or TRBD2 may be the D gene (5 bases each). The CDR3 is made up of 16 amino acids. Germline values: CDR1 SEHNR, CDR2 FQNEAQ (reference sequence). Trimming removed 7 bases from V and 5 bases from J, with 20 bases in between. The CDR3 region has the DNA TGTGCCAGCACCACTGGAGGCAGGGTTGGGACCGGGGAGCTGTTTTTT. Translated, it gives CASTTGGRVGTGELFF. Supplemented by reference TRBV7-9 and TRBJ2-2, the full variable domain reads DTGVSQNPRHKITKRGQNVTFRCDPISEHNRLYWYRQTLGQGPEFLTYFQNEAQLEKSRLLSDRFSAERPKGSFSTLEIQRTEQGDSAMYLCASTTGGRVGTGELFFGEGSRLTVL.

The V gene is TRBV7-3, the J gene TRBJ2-3; tentatively, D is TRBD1 (6 bases). The germline CDR1 and CDR2 sequences are SGHTA and FQGTGA. V lost 2 bases and J lost 6, with 15 bases in between. The length of the CDR3 is 15 residues. The CDR3 loop reads CASSLGAGVGDTQYF. The CDR3 DNA follows: TGTGCCAGCAGCTTAGGGGCAGGGGTGGGTGATACGCAGTATTTT.

This chain joins TRBV5-1 and TRBJ2-5; 7 bases map to TRBD2. With 3 bases clipped from V and 2 bases from J, the junction kept 4 bases outside the gene matches. This CDR3 contains 14 residues. Germline CDR1 reads SGHRS; CDR2 reads YFSETQ. The CDR3 coding sequence is TGCGCCAGCAGCTACTCTAGCGGACAAGAGACCCAGTACTTC. Protein sequence: CASSYSSGQETQYF.

Concerning this clone: The junction differs from germline at one of its ends, possibly a read error. CDR3 sequence reads: CASSLGQGKLETQYF. The CDR3, as DNA: TGTGCCAGCAGTTTGGGACAGGGAAAATTGGAGACCCAGTACTTC. The chain has TRBV5-4 and TRBJ2-5; TRBD1 matches at 9 bases. Germline CDR1 SGHNT, CDR2 YYREEE (reference sequence). The CDR3 has 15 residues. The variable domain in full, with the rest retrieved from reference TRBV5-4 and TRBJ2-5, is ETGVTQSPTHLIKTRGQQVTLRCSSQSGHNTVSWYQQALGQGPQFIFQYYREEENGRGNFPPRFSGLQFPNYSSELNVNALELDDSALYLCASSLGQGKLETQYFGPGTRLLVL.

The CDR3 loop is CASSLGRGSETQYF. Here the CDR3 DNA reads TGTGCCAGCAGCTTAGGAAGGGGGTCAGAGACCCAGTACTTC. The chain employs TRBV11-2 and TRBJ2-5; tentatively, D is TRBD1 (6 bases). The CDR3 contains 14 residues. In germline, CDR1 is SGHAT, CDR2 FQNNGV. The V and J ends lost 1 base and 4 bases respectively, with 10 bases between them.

The rearrangement links TRBV6-1 to TRBJ2-3; perhaps TRBD2 as D (6 bases). V lost 11 bases and J lost 4, with 22 bases in between. Germline-derived CDR1 and CDR2 are MNHNS and SASEGT. The length of the CDR3 is 15 residues. CDR3 in amino acids: CAAPRGGDHSDTQYF. In DNA, the CDR3 is TGTGCCGCCCCCCGGGGAGGAGACCACTCAGATACGCAGTATTTT.

The gene calls are TRBV10-2 and TRBJ2-5, with 7 nucleotides matching TRBD2. Germline lookup yields CDR1 WSHSY and CDR2 SAAADI. This CDR3 region has 15 residues. V was clipped by 0 bases and J by 1 base; unmatched bases: 2. The CDR3 DNA reads as TGCGCCAGCAGTGAGTCGTGGACTAGCCAAGAGACCCAGTACTTC. Its translation: CASSESWTSQETQYF.

This chain connects TRBV7-2 to TRBJ2-7; D gene uncertain. The CDR3 contains 12 residues. V was trimmed by 5 bases and J by 5 bases, leaving 10 bases between them. Germline values: CDR1 SGHTA, CDR2 FQGNSA. CDR3 coding DNA: TGTGCCAGCAGCGCAACTTACCACGAGCAGTACGTC. Its translation: CASSATYHEQYV.

Points on this clone: The sample contains more than one DNA sequence encoding this CDR3. V is TRBV27 and J is TRBJ1-1; D might be TRBD1 (6 bases). From germline, CDR1 is MNHEY and CDR2 SMNVEV (reference sequence). CDR3 length: 13 residues. V lost 6 bases, J lost 5 bases, and 13 bases lay in between. The CDR3 sequence: CASSLQGNTEAFF. CDR3 coding DNA: TGTGCCAGCAGCCTCCAGGGGAATACTGAAGCTTTCTTT.

V usage is TRBV29-1 and J usage is TRBJ2-5; D remains unclear. Trimming took 8 bases from V and 2 from J, leaving 12 bases between them. Germline-derived CDR1 and CDR2 are SQVTM and ANQGSEA. CDR3 length equals 12 residues. The CDR3 DNA reads TGCAGCTTACTAATGACTCAAGAGACCCAGTACTTC. Translating it yields CSLLMTQETQYF.

The V call is TRBV5-6, the J call TRBJ1-2; TRBD1 is a possible D gene (6 bases). The V end lost 5 bases, the J end lost 8 bases, and 19 bases lay between the germline ends. CDR1 and CDR2 from the germline V gene are SGHDT and YYEEEE. The CDR3 runs 14 residues. DNA of the CDR3: TGTGCCAGCAGGTCCTGGGGGCAGGGGAAGGGCTACACCTTC. Protein sequence: CASRSWGQGKGYTF. Variable domain in full (rest from reference TRBV5-6 and TRBJ1-2): DAGVTQSPTHLIKTRGQQVTLRCSPKSGHDTVSWYQQALGQGPQFIFQYYEEEERQRGNFPDRFSGHQFPNYSSELNVNALLLGDSALYLCASRSWGQGKGYTFGSGTRLTVV.

In this sample, this clone turned up once. Other DNA sequences within the sample encode an identical CDR3. The rearrangement uses TRBV7-3 and TRBJ2-3; TRBD2 is a possible D gene (5 bases). Germline CDR1 is SGHTA and CDR2 is FQGTGA. This CDR3 is built from 15 residues. Trimming took 1 base from V and 4 from J, leaving 12 bases between them. The CDR3 sequence: CASSLIGIGADTQYF. CDR3 in DNA: TGTGCCAGCAGCTTAATCGGGATCGGGGCAGATACGCAGTATTTT.

The gene calls are TRBV27 and TRBJ2-1; D gene uncertain. The CDR3 length is 21 residues. With 5 bases removed from V and 0 bases from J, the gap between germline ends came to 29 bases. The germline CDR1 and CDR2 sequences are MNHEY and SMNVEV (reference sequence). The CDR3 reads CASSRSLLRGWQLSSYNEQFF. CDR3 bases: TGTGCCAGCAGTCGCAGTTTATTGCGCGGTTGGCAACTTAGCTCCTACAATGAGCAGTTCTTC.

The chain employs TRBV5-6 and TRBJ2-1, with D uncertain. The CDR3 totals 11 residues. From germline, CDR1 is SGHDT and CDR2 YYEEEE. Trimming left V 0 bases short and J 14 bases short, with 9 bases between. The CDR3 DNA reads as TGTGCCAGCAGCTTGGCCCAGGACGAGTTCTTC. Encoded protein: CASSLAQDEFF.